Described below is a single T cell receptor (beta chain) sequence and its context. This specimen comes from a study of blood T cell repertoires in COVID-19. For the study at large: Specimens from acute and convalescent COVID-19 originated in the United States, Italy and Spain. Sample material is recorded as cDNA or gDNA derived from T cells, B-cell-depleted T cells, or PBMCs.

Between the trimmed V and J ends, which lost 2 bases and 2 bases, there was a span of 11 bases. The CDR3 is 14 amino acids. Germline lookup yields CDR1 SGHRS and CDR2 YFSETQ. Original data processing: Counts of nucleated cells, estimated from reference gene primer amplification, were obtained. Here immunoSEQ multiplex PCR was the method, and the copy in TCRdb shows in-frame clones only, minus some. For V, J and clone size, that table is used; D and trimming come from the DNA. This table has some 250,000 clones, roughly 87% appearing once. Input material: peripheral blood. The chain carries TRBV5-1 and TRBJ2-7; tentative D call: TRBD2 (6 bases). The receptor's source is a human donor in a cohort sampled during active COVID-19. The CDR3 sequence: CASSLGTVAYEQYF. The CDR3 DNA is TGCGCCAGCAGCTTAGGGACTGTGGCCTACGAGCAGTACTTC.